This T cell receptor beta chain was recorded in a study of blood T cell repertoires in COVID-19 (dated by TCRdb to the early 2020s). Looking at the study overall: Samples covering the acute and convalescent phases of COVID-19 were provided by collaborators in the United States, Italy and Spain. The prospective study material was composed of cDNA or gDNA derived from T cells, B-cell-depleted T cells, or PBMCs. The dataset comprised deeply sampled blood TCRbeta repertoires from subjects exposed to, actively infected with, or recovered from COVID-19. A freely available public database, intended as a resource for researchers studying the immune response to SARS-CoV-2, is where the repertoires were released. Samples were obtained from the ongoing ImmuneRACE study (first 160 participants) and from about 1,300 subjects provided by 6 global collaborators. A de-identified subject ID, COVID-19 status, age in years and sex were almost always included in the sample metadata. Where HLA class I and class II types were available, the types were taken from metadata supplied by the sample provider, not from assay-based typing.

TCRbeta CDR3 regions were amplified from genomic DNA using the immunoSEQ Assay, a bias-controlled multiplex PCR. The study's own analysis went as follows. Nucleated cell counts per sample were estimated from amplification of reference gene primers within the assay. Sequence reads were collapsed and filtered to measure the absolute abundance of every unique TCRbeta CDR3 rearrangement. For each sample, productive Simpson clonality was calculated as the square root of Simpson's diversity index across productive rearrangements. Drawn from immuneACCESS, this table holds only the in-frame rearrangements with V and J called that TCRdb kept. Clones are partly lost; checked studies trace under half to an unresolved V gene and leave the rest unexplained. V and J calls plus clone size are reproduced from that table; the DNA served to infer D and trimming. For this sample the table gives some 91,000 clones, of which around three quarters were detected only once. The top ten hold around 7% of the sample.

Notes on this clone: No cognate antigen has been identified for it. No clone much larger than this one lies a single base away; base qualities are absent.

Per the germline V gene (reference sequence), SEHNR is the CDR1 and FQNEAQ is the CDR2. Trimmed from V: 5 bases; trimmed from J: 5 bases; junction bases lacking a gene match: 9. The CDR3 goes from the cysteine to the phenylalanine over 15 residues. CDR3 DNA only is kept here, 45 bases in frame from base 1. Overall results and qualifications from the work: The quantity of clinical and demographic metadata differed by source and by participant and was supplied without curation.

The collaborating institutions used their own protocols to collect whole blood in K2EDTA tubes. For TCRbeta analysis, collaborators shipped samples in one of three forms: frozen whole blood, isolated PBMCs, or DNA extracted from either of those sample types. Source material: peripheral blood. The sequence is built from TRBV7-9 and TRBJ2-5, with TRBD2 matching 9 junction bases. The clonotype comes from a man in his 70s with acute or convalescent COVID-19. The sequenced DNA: TGTGCCAGCAGCCCCGGTAGCGGGAGTCAGGAGACCCAGTACTTC. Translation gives CASSPGSGSQETQYF.